These 14 T cell receptor beta chains share one sample of origin, sequenced in a study of blood T cells in healthy people across ages. Combining a sample-barcoded 5' primer with a J-beta primer mix, a second PCR ran for roughly 7 to 12 cycles. TCRdb redid the calling of the 5' RACE reads with MiXCR, one entry per CDR3 protein. The sample yields 700,000 to 900,000 distinct CDR3 sequences, around 24% seen once. The sample was also reused in another study, on T cells of mothers and their children.

Sequenced input: blood. The receptors come from a boy aged 5-17 years in good health.

This clonotype has more than one count but fewer than ten. The final CDR3 position lacks the conserved phenylalanine or tryptophan, pointing to a likely read error. This sequence joins TRBV25-1 and TRBJ1-2, with TRBD1 as a possible D gene (6 bases). The CDR3 spans 15 residues. With 4 bases removed from V and 2 bases from J, the gap between germline ends came to 14 bases. Per the germline V gene, CDR1 is MGHDK and CDR2 is SYGVNS. The CDR3 nucleotides are TGTGCCAGCAGTGGAGACCGAGGACAGAACTATGGCTACACCCTC. This sequence encodes CASSGDRGQNYGYTL.

V and J are TRBV20-1 and TRBJ2-5; TRBD1 matches 7 bases. With the DNA end fitting TRBJ2-7 better, the J assignment may be wrong. Germline assignment: CDR1 DFQATT and CDR2 SNEGSKA (reference sequence). The CDR3 is 11 residues long. The CDR3 spells CSARRGHEQYF. In DNA, the CDR3 is TGCAGTGCTAGGAGGGGGCACGAGCAGTACTTC.

In DNA, the CDR3 is TGCAGCGTTGAAGGGCTCTCAGGGGGCTCCTACGAGCAGTACTTC. It specifies CSVEGLSGGSYEQYF. The chain couples TRBV29-1 to TRBJ2-7; 7 bases agree with TRBD1. The CDR3 has 15 amino acids. Germline V gives CDR1 SQVTM, CDR2 ANQGSEA. J gave up 0 bases and V 1 base, and 6 bases lay outside the gene matches.

The V and J genes are TRBV10-3 and TRBJ1-1, with D possibly matching TRBD1 (6 bases). The V gene's germline CDR1 is ENHRY and CDR2 SYGVKD. CDR3 length equals 14 residues. Deletions cut 4 bases from V and 1 base from J, with 10 bases between. CDR3 protein: CAISARQENTEAFF. The CDR3 nucleotides are TGTGCCATCAGTGCTCGACAGGAGAACACTGAAGCTTTCTTT.

The rearrangement uses TRBV7-9 and TRBJ1-2; D is unclear. The CDR3 consists of 14 residues. Trimming took off 1 base at V and 8 bases at J, with 14 bases between the two ends. Germline CDR1 reads SEHNR; CDR2 reads FQNEAQ (reference sequence). CDR3 DNA: TGTGCCAGCAGCTTAGGTGGACGGGCGTTGGGCTACACCTTC. Translating it yields CASSLGGRALGYTF.

With regard to this clonotype: The junction differs from germline at one of its ends, possibly a read error. The rearrangement joins TRBV5-1 to TRBJ2-5; 15 bases match TRBD2. The germline gives CDR1 SGHRS, CDR2 YFSETQ. CDR3 length equals 15 residues. CDR3 nucleotide sequence: TGCGCCGGCAGCTTGGGGACTAGCGGGAGGCCGGGGCAGTACTTC. Translating it yields CAGSLGTSGRPGQYF.

The V and J genes are TRBV20-1 and TRBJ1-2; TRBD1 matches 8 bases. This CDR3 comprises 11 residues. V shed 6 bases and J 7 bases; nucleotides not matched to a gene: 4. The germline CDR1 and CDR2 sequences are DFQATT and SNEGSKA (reference sequence). CDR3 coding DNA: TGCAGTGCCATGGACAGGGCTGGCTACACCTTC. This codes for CSAMDRAGYTF.

The chain joins TRBV18 to TRBJ2-5; 7 positions match TRBD1. V trimming: 5 bases; J trimming: 0 bases; junction bases outside the gene matches: 3. The CDR3 consists of 14 residues. Germline CDR1 reads KGHSH; CDR2 reads LQKENI. The CDR3 DNA follows: TGTGCCAGCTCAAGGGACAGCGACCAAGAGACCCAGTACTTC. Residues: CASSRDSDQETQYF.

V is TRBV14 and J is TRBJ2-1; D may be TRBD1 (5 bases). The J call may be in error: the DNA end matches TRBJ2-5 better. The CDR3 runs to 13 residues. CDR1 SGHDN and CDR2 FVKESK come from the germline V gene. The DNA of the CDR3 is TGTGCCAGCAGCCAAACAGGATTGGAGACCCAGTACTTC. Amino acid sequence: CASSQTGLETQYF.

This clonotype was seen only a few times. In nucleotides, the CDR3 is TGTGCCAGCAGTGAAGAGCGGGGCGGCCCGGGAGAGACCCAGTACTTC. It yields the protein CASSEERGGPGETQYF. V usage is TRBV2 and J usage is TRBJ2-5; 7 nucleotides match TRBD2. The ends lost 1 base at V and 4 bases at J; junction bases unmatched: 9. Germline V gene sequence: CDR1 SNHLY, CDR2 FYNNEI. This CDR3 has 16 residues. Complete variable domain (other parts from reference TRBV2 and TRBJ2-5): EPEVTQTPSHQVTQMGQEVILRCVPISNHLYFYWYRQILGQKVEFLVSFYNNEISEKSEIFDDQFSVERPDGSNFTLKIRSTKLEDSAMYFCASSEERGGPGETQYFGPGTRLLVL.

V is TRBV6-5 and J is TRBJ1-1; 10 nucleotides match TRBD1. The V gene's germline CDR1 is MNHEY and CDR2 SVGAGI. CDR3 size: 13 residues. Unmatched junction bases numbered 2, after V lost 4 bases and J lost 6 bases. CDR3 sequence: CASSWDRGAEAFF. Here the CDR3 DNA reads TGTGCCAGCAGTTGGGACAGGGGTGCTGAAGCTTTCTTT.

Here the CDR3 reads CASSTGGIRSYNEQFF. Here the CDR3 DNA reads TGTGCCAGCAGCACCGGGGGGATCCGCTCCTACAATGAGCAGTTCTTC. The V call is TRBV9, the J call TRBJ2-1, with 7 bases aligning to TRBD2. This CDR3 spans 16 amino acids. After removal of 4 bases from V and 0 bases from J, the junction contained 7 bases not matched to a gene. Germline CDR1 and CDR2: SGDLS and YYNGEE.

V is TRBV7-2 and J is TRBJ2-1, with D maybe TRBD1 (5 bases). In germline, CDR1 is SGHTA, CDR2 FQGNSA. The CDR3 length is 14 residues. V was clipped by 5 bases and J by 3 bases, with 11 bases between them. The CDR3, as DNA: TGTGCCAGCAGCAGGGGTGTCGTCTACAATGAGCAGTTCTTC. This encodes CASSRGVVYNEQFF.

This chain links TRBV7-9 with TRBJ2-3; D is uncertain. In germline, CDR1 is SEHNR, CDR2 FQNEAQ (reference sequence). V dropped 3 bases and J dropped 4 bases, with 8 bases sitting between them. The CDR3 length is 13 residues. The CDR3 DNA is TGTGCCAGCAGCTTTTCATATCCAGATACGCAGTATTTT. It yields the protein CASSFSYPDTQYF.